This entry lists 13 T cell receptor beta chains sequenced from one sample in a study of T-cell reconstitution after alpha-beta-depleted transplantation in children. The study's findings and limits: Among T cells one year after transplant, newly produced cells accounted for most counts and diversity.

Preparation of the TCRbeta library was carried out with unique molecular identifiers. TCRdb called the PCR reads again in MiXCR, with one record for every CDR3 protein. The sample holds a few hundred thousand distinct CDR3 sequences, roughly 7.8% seen once. No antigen has been assigned to these receptors. The specimen comprised peripheral blood, sampled 360 days after TCRalphabeta/CD19-depleted stem cell transplant. These receptor sequences come from a female patient younger than 10 who had a stem cell transplant for Fanconi anemia, so the T cells may come from the graft donor.

This clonotype was observed many times. V is TRBV7-2 and J is TRBJ2-3, with D tentatively TRBD1 (5 bases). CDR1 is SGHTA and CDR2 is FQGNSA in the germline V gene. The V and J ends lost 4 bases and 2 bases respectively, with 7 bases between them. The CDR3 contains 13 residues. In DNA, the CDR3 is TGTGCCAGCAGCTCGGACACCACAGATACGCAGTATTTT. Amino acid sequence: CASSSDTTDTQYF.

A few counts support this clonotype. The rearrangement joins TRBV27 to TRBJ1-2; possibly TRBD1 for D (6 bases). Germline V gives CDR1 MNHEY, CDR2 SMNVEV (reference sequence). Trimming removed 3 bases from V and 6 bases from J, with 11 bases in between. The CDR3 is 13 residues long. As DNA, the CDR3 is TGTGCCAGCAGTTTCGCGGGGGGCCATGGCTACACCTTC. This gives the protein CASSFAGGHGYTF.

The table lists this clonotype with many counts. V and J are TRBV12-3 or TRBV12-4 and TRBJ1-5, with D perhaps matching TRBD1 (6 bases). V was pared by 2 bases and J by 4 bases, with 9 bases between. This CDR3 contains 14 residues. CDR3 region: CASSLRGINQPQHF. CDR3 sequence (DNA): TGTGCCAGCAGTTTAAGGGGGATAAATCAGCCCCAGCATTTT.

V and J are TRBV4-1 and TRBJ1-1; 10 bases are a match to TRBD1. Looked up from germline, CDR1 is MGHRA and CDR2 is YSYEKL. With V trimmed by 5 bases and J by 7 bases, 7 bases remained unmatched. The CDR3 sequence is 14 residues long. In DNA, the CDR3 is TGCGCCAGCAGCGGTGTCGGGACAGGGGATGAAGCTTTCTTT. This codes for CASSGVGTGDEAFF.

This clonotype has ten or more counts. The rearrangement links TRBV12-3 or TRBV12-4 to TRBJ2-1, with D possibly TRBD2 on 6 matching bases. Trimming cost V 5 bases and J 9 bases, with 23 bases left between them. The CDR3 totals 16 residues. CDR3 DNA sequence: TGTGCCAGCAGTCTAGACGCTAGCGTTCCTACAAGTGAGCAGTTCTTC. The encoded protein is CASSLDASVPTSEQFF.

Ten or more counts support this clonotype. The chain has TRBV20-1 and TRBJ2-7, with 15 bases identical to TRBD2. The CDR3 sequence is 16 residues long. In germline, CDR1 is DFQATT, CDR2 SNEGSKA (reference sequence). The junction had 4 bases not matched to a gene; V was cut back by 0 bases and J by 4 bases. The CDR3 here is CSARDPGTSGRYEQYF. DNA for the CDR3: TGCAGTGCTAGAGATCCTGGGACTAGCGGGAGGTACGAGCAGTACTTC.

The chain is built from TRBV25-1 and TRBJ2-2, with D unresolved. The V gene lost 4 bases and the J gene lost 5 bases, with 11 bases spanning the gap. Germline CDR1 reads MGHDK; CDR2 reads SYGVNS. The CDR3 is 14 residues long. The CDR3 region has the DNA TGTGCCAGCAGTGGACGGAGATTTACCGGGGAGCTGTTTTTT. It encodes CASSGRRFTGELFF.

This clonotype was recorded many times. The chain has TRBV6-2 or TRBV6-3 and TRBJ2-7, with TRBD1 identical over 8 bases. Germline loops: CDR1 MNHEY, CDR2 SVGEGT. V shed 2 bases and J 3 bases; nucleotides not matched to a gene: 9. This CDR3 spans 16 amino acids. This chain's CDR3 is CASSYPGGAGFYEQYF. The CDR3 DNA is TGTGCCAGCAGTTACCCAGGGGGCGCTGGGTTCTACGAGCAGTACTTC.

This clonotype was counted many times. The chain couples TRBV29-1 to TRBJ1-3; D gene ambiguous. V was shortened by 2 bases and J by 0 bases, with 11 bases between the two germline ends. The CDR3 extends over 15 amino acids. Germline V CDR1 and CDR2: SQVTM, ANQGSEA. Here the CDR3 DNA reads TGCAGCGTTGAAAACCGGACCGCCTCTGGAAACACCATATATTTT. Translated, it gives CSVENRTASGNTIYF. Drawing the rest from reference TRBV29-1 and TRBJ1-3, the complete variable domain is SAVISQKPSRDICQRGTSLTIQCQVDSQVTMMFWYRQQPGQSLTLIATANQGSEATYESGFVIDKFPISRPNLTFSTLTVSNMSPEDSSIYLCSVENRTASGNTIYFGEGSWLTVV.

V gene TRBV11-2 combines with J gene TRBJ1-2; 8 bases match TRBD1. The germline gives CDR1 SGHAT, CDR2 FQNNGV. J gave up 3 bases and V 3 bases, and 3 bases lay outside the gene matches. This CDR3 has 14 residues. DNA of the CDR3: TGTGCCAGCAGCTTCGACAGGGGATACTATGGCTACACCTTC. Its protein product is CASSFDRGYYGYTF. The full variable domain, its missing parts supplied by reference TRBV11-2 and TRBJ1-2, is EAGVAQSPRYKIIEKRQSVAFWCNPISGHATLYWYQQILGQGPKLLIQFQNNGVVDDSQLPKDRFSAERLKGVDSTLKIQPAKLEDSAVYLCASSFDRGYYGYTFGSGTRLTVV.

This clonotype was seen many times. The J gene is TRBJ1-3, the V gene TRBV12-3 or TRBV12-4, with D perhaps TRBD1 (5 bases). The CDR3 runs to 15 residues. V dropped 5 bases and J dropped 4 bases, with 15 bases sitting between them. The CDR3 DNA sequence: TGTGCCAGCAGTCCGATCGGGGGATGGGGAAACACCATATATTTT. Translating it yields CASSPIGGWGNTIYF.

This clonotype has ten or more counts. V and J are TRBV9 and TRBJ2-1; 8 bases agree with TRBD2. V dropped 3 bases and J dropped 6; count of bases not matched to a gene: 11. Germline lookup yields CDR1 SGDLS and CDR2 YYNGEE. The CDR3 is 16 residues long. The CDR3: CASSALLRGASNEQFF. In DNA, the CDR3 is TGTGCCAGCAGCGCCCTTCTGCGGGGGGCTTCCAATGAGCAGTTCTTC. Together with reference TRBV9 and TRBJ2-1, the CDR3 gives the full variable domain: DSGVTQTPKHLITATGQRVTLRCSPRSGDLSVYWYQQSLDQGLQFLIQYYNGEERAKGNILERFSAQQFPDLHSELNLSSLELGDSALYFCASSALLRGASNEQFFGPGTRLTVL.

In this sample, this clonotype turned up a few times. This chain links TRBV7-2 with TRBJ2-5; 11 bases match TRBD2. With V trimmed by 1 base and J by 0 bases, 4 bases remained unmatched. The CDR3 covers 17 residues. The germline gives CDR1 SGHTA, CDR2 FQGNSA. CDR3 coding DNA: TGTGCCAGCAGCTTAGGCCCTAGCGGGGGGTACCAAGAGACCCAGTACTTC. Protein sequence: CASSLGPSGGYQETQYF. The full variable domain, rest sourced from reference TRBV7-2 and TRBJ2-5, is GAGVSQSPSNKVTEKGKDVELRCDPISGHTALYWYRQSLGQGLEFLIYFQGNSAPDKSGLPSDRFSAERTGGSVSTLTIQRTQQEDSAVYLCASSLGPSGGYQETQYFGPGTRLLVL.